The present T cell receptor (beta chain) was sequenced within a study of blood T cell repertoires in COVID-19. Study information: Collection of acute and convalescent COVID-19 samples took place in the United States, Italy and Spain. In each case, the material was cDNA or gDNA derived from T cells, B-cell-depleted T cells, or PBMCs.

The CDR3 covers 13 residues. Trimming removed 2 bases at V and 13 bases at J, with 17 bases between. Looked up from germline, CDR1 is MNHNS and CDR2 is SASEGT. In the original analysis: Reference gene primer amplification gave estimated nucleated cell counts. Assay: immunoSEQ multiplex PCR; the TCRdb copy retains only in-frame clones and omits some. Clone size and V and J calls were adopted from that table, with D and trimming inferred from the DNA. The sample has over 150,000 clones, 70% to 90% seen once. The chain recombines TRBV6-1 with TRBJ1-2; the D gene is possibly TRBD1 (5 bases). This TCR was sampled from a man aged 45-65 years who had recovered from COVID-19. Sequences were obtained from peripheral blood. The chain's CDR3 is CASSERWGRAFTF. The DNA for the CDR3 is TGTGCCAGCAGTGAACGTTGGGGCAGGGCCTTCACCTTC.